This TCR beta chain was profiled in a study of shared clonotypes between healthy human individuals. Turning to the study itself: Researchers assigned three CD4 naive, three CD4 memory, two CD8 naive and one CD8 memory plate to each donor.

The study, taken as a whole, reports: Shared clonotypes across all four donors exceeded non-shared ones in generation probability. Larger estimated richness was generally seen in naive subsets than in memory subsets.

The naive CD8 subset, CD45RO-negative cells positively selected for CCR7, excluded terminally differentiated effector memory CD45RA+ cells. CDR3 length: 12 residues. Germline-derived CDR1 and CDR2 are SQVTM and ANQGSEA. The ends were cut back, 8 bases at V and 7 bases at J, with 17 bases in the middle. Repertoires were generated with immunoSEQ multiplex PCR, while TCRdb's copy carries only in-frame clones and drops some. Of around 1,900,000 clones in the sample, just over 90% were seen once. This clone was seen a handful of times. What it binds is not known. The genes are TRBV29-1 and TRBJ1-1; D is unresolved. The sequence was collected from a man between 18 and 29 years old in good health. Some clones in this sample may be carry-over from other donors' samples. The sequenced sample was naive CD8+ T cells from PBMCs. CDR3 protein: CSIKSGGIEAFF. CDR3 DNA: TGCAGCATTAAGTCAGGAGGGATTGAAGCTTTCTTT.